These 4 T cell receptor beta chains originate from one sample sequenced in a study of control samples from healthy donors and cancer patients. Repertoires were generated with immunoSEQ multiplex PCR, while TCRdb's copy carries only in-frame clones and drops some. The sample lists more than 65,000 clones, approximately 90% seen once, with roughly 2% in the top ten. Sequenced sample: PBMCs. The receptors come from a woman aged 55-69 years with head and neck cancer.

This clone is a singleton in its sample. The chain uses TRBV2 and TRBJ1-1, with D unclear. Trimming pared 7 bases from V and 0 bases from J, leaving 3 bases between. Germline-derived CDR1 and CDR2 are SNHLY and FYNNEI. The CDR3 contains 11 residues. For the CDR3, the DNA is TGTGCCAGCAAGGTGAACACTGAAGCTTTCTTT. Its protein is CASKVNTEAFF.

The genes are TRBV30 and TRBJ1-5; TRBD1 agrees at 8 bases. V trimming: 1 base; J trimming: 7 bases; junction bases outside the gene matches: 6. Germline V lookup: CDR1 GTSNPN, CDR2 SVGIG (reference sequence). The CDR3 totals 14 residues. The CDR3 coding sequence is TGTGCCTGGAGTGCCGGACAGGGCGAACAGCCCCAGCATTTT. Translated: CAWSAGQGEQPQHF.

The chain uses TRBV7-9 and TRBJ1-3, with D possibly matching TRBD1 (6 bases). The germline V gene encodes CDR1 SEHNR and CDR2 FQNEAQ (reference sequence). The CDR3 is made up of 14 amino acids. Trimming pared 5 bases from V and 3 bases from J, leaving 11 bases between. The CDR3 here is CASSIQGYGNTIYF. The CDR3 coding sequence is TGTGCCAGCAGCATACAGGGTTATGGAAACACCATATATTTT. The whole variable domain, filled in from reference TRBV7-9 and TRBJ1-3, reads DTGVSQNPRHKITKRGQNVTFRCDPISEHNRLYWYRQTLGQGPEFLTYFQNEAQLEKSRLLSDRFSAERPKGSFSTLEIQRTEQGDSAMYLCASSIQGYGNTIYFGEGSWLTVV.

The chain combines TRBV5-1 with TRBJ2-3; tentative D call: TRBD1 (6 bases). CDR1 is SGHRS, CDR2 YFSETQ, per germline. CDR3 length: 13 residues. Trimming shortened V by 6 bases and J by 3 bases, and 11 bases separated the two germline ends. CDR3 in amino acids: CASKQGRTDTQYF. The CDR3 nucleotides are TGCGCCAGCAAACAGGGACGAACAGATACGCAGTATTTT.